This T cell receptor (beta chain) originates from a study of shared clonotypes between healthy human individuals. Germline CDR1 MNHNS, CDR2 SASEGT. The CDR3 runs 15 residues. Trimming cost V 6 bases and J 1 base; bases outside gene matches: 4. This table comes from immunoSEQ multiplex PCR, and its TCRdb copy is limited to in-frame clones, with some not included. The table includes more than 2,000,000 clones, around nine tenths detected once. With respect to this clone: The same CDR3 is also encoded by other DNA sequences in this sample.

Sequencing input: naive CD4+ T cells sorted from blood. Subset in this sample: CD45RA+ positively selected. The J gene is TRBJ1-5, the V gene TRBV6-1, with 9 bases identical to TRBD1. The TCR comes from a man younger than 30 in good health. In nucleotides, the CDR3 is TGTGCCAGCAGCCCCGGACAGGGGAGCAATCAGCCCCAGCATTTT. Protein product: CASSPGQGSNQPQHF.